This TCR beta chain was retrieved from a study of cytomegalovirus exposure and HLA in healthy donors (TCRdb year 2017). The study in broad terms: The approximately 710 repertoires of the first cohort and the roughly 120 validation repertoires were produced on the same platform, according to a later analysis. The study was designed to test whether signatures of past pathogen exposure could be identified by cataloging public T cell receptors. In addition to the first cohort of roughly 670 subjects, a separate validation cohort of under 150 different subjects was used. High-throughput TCR immunosequencing, statistical association of individual TCRs with disease status, and machine learning were combined to predict cytomegalovirus infection status.

Broad study findings and their caveats: A later analysis lacked HLA typing for the validation cohort, so it scored co-occurrence in that cohort across all 110 or so repertoires. Most TCR sequences were seen in very few donors, while some public TCRs were found in many individuals. In the study, roughly 160 TCR beta chains were listed as associated with cytomegalovirus. According to the authors, the approach could potentially be generalized to other disease states and immunological phenotypes. A later analysis found that TCRs clustered in the first cohort also tended to co-occur in the 120 validation repertoires, with 94% of cluster scores above 0. Cytomegalovirus status was reported to be diagnosed by the classifier with high specificity and sensitivity in both the original and validation cohorts. In vitro tests confirmed that three of the cytomegalovirus-associated TCR beta chains recognize cytomegalovirus antigens.

Library preparation used the immunoSEQ multiplex PCR assay. The published analysis was carried out like this. A statistical classification framework was developed to diagnose cytomegalovirus status using the catalog of TCR beta chain sequences. TCRdb holds this immuneACCESS table with in-frame rearrangements only. Some clones are missing; in checked studies, unresolved V genes explain under half, and the rest has no known cause. Clone size and V and J calls were adopted from that table, with D and trimming inferred from the DNA. This sample lists about 130,000 clones; 89% were detected once. The ten largest clones represent about 9.9% of the sample. With regard to this clone: Its target antigen remains unknown. No quality values exist for individual bases; no much larger clone is one base distant.

CDR1 and CDR2, looked up from the germline V gene, are KGHSH and LQKENI. Relative to germline, V is 0 bases shorter and J is 5 bases shorter, with 13 bases between their ends. The CDR3 holds 15 amino acids from the cysteine to the phenylalanine. Only the CDR3 portion is preserved as DNA: 45 bases, with reading frame beginning at the first base. The donors were included in the validation cohort of approximately 120 subjects, a group kept apart from the approximately 700-subject first cohort. The chain uses TRBV18 and TRBJ1-2, and possibly TRBD1, on 5 matching bases. The source material was PBMCs. This sequence originates from a woman between 18 and 29 years old in good health and CMV-seropositive. At the DNA level, the sequence is TGTGCCAGCTCACCACCTATCGGCCCAGGGTATGGCTACACCTTC. This codes for CASSPPIGPGYGYTF.